The rows below give T cell receptor beta chains drawn from one sample of a study of T-cell reconstitution after alpha-beta-depleted transplantation in children. TCRdb re-called the PCR reads through MiXCR, storing one row per CDR3 protein. The sample shows more than 300,000 distinct CDR3 sequences, 15% to 20% of them seen only once. Sequencing was performed on PBMCs, mostly from graft donor cells, taken 360 days after TCRalphabeta/CD19-depleted stem cell transplant. These receptors all stem from a male patient aged 2 to 10 who had a stem cell transplant for acute lymphoblastic leukemia, so the T cells may come from the graft donor. The CDR3 runs from the conserved cysteine through the conserved F or W. A D gene is named only where the DNA matches it firmly. Clone size is not always given. Where it is, it says once, few, many or a class for expanded clones.

j_call	d_call	v_call	clone_size	cdr3_aa	cdr3_nt
TRBJ2-7	TRBD2	TRBV7-2	.	CASSLLAGAPYEQYF	TGTGCCAGCAGCTTACTAGCGGGGGCTCCCTACGAGCAGTACTTC
TRBJ2-5	TRBD2	TRBV28	few	CASSLTSGRRDQETQYF	TGTGCCAGCAGTCTGACTAGCGGGAGGAGGGACCAAGAGACCCAGTACTTC
TRBJ2-7	TRBD2	TRBV6-1	.	CASSDSGSSYEQYF	TGTGCCAGCAGTGATAGCGGGTCTTCCTACGAGCAGTACTTC
TRBJ2-1	TRBD2	TRBV6-2/TRBV6-3	few	CASSLKVSGTSLAHRGEQFF	TGTGCCAGCAGTCTAAAGGTGTCAGGGACTAGCCTCGCCCACCGGGGTGAGCAGTTCTTC
TRBJ1-6	.	TRBV6-2/TRBV6-3	many	CASSYAWIREGSPLHF	TGTGCCAGCAGTTACGCGTGGATCAGGGAAGGATCACCCCTCCACTTT
TRBJ2-7	TRBD2	TRBV28	once	CASSTLFPSGRGYEQYF	TGTGCCAGCAGTACTCTCTTTCCTAGCGGGAGAGGCTACGAGCAGTACTTC
TRBJ2-7	.	TRBV20-1	few	CSASTAAYEQYF	TGCAGTGCGTCGACAGCCGCCTACGAGCAGTACTTC
TRBJ2-7	.	TRBV5-1	.	CASSQSLSAEQYF	TGCGCCAGCAGCCAATCCCTAAGCGCCGAGCAGTACTTC
TRBJ2-5	.	TRBV7-9	.	CASSPYSIETQYF	TGTGCCAGCAGCCCCTACAGCATCGAGACCCAGTACTTC
TRBJ2-5	TRBD1	TRBV28	.	CASSPPALTGNLEETQYF	TGTGCCAGCAGCCCCCCCGCCCTGACAGGGAACCTAGAGGAGACCCAGTACTTC
TRBJ2-1	TRBD2	TRBV7-9	.	CASSTTRLAGDEQFF	TGTGCCAGCAGCACCACACGACTAGCGGGAGATGAGCAGTTCTTC
TRBJ2-5	.	TRBV6-2/TRBV6-3	few	CASSYGGPRLETQYF	TGTGCCAGCAGTTACGGAGGGCCCCGGCTGGAGACCCAGTACTTC
TRBJ2-7	TRBD2	TRBV4-1	.	CASSPLAGVPYEQYF	TGCGCCAGCAGCCCACTAGCGGGAGTACCGTACGAGCAGTACTTC
TRBJ2-3	TRBD2	TRBV7-9	.	CASSPALAGVGDTQYF	TGTGCCAGCAGCCCTGCACTAGCGGGAGTGGGGGATACGCAGTATTTT
TRBJ2-2	.	TRBV12-3/TRBV12-4	few	CASSLAPWNTGELFF	TGTGCCAGCAGTTTAGCCCCTTGGAACACCGGGGAGCTGTTTTTT
TRBJ2-5	.	TRBV12-3/TRBV12-4	.	CASTGLKVETQYF	TGTGCCAGCACCGGACTAAAAGTGGAGACCCAGTACTTC
TRBJ2-1	.	TRBV10-3	.	CATKVAGSTNEQFF	TGTGCCACCAAGGTTGCGGGAAGTACGAATGAGCAGTTCTTC
TRBJ2-3	.	TRBV28	few	CASSLSGAGTQYF	TGTGCCAGCAGTTTATCAGGGGCTGGGACGCAGTATTTT
TRBJ1-2	TRBD1	TRBV7-9	few	CASSLAPTDRGNGYTF	TGTGCCAGCAGCTTAGCGCCCACGGACAGGGGTAATGGCTACACCTTC
TRBJ2-7	TRBD2	TRBV12-3/TRBV12-4	.	CASRAQLAGGPGYF	TGTGCCAGCAGGGCCCAACTAGCGGGAGGGCCTGGCTACTTC
TRBJ2-1	TRBD2	TRBV7-9	.	CASSLSAGGLPYNEQFF	TGTGCCAGCAGCTTATCAGCGGGAGGTCTCCCCTACAATGAGCAGTTCTTC
TRBJ2-2	.	TRBV4-3	few	CASSQDSAGTGELFF	TGCGCCAGCAGCCAAGATTCCGCGGGCACCGGGGAGCTGTTTTTT
TRBJ2-3	.	TRBV7-8	many	CASSLVHANLVSQYF	TGTGCCAGCAGCTTAGTCCACGCGAACCTAGTATCGCAGTATTTT
TRBJ2-3	TRBD2	TRBV2	few	CASSELGLPGDTQYF	TGTGCCAGCAGTGAATTGGGACTACCAGGCGATACGCAGTATTTT
TRBJ2-5	.	TRBV28	.	CASSPGQFRETQYF	TGTGCCAGCAGTCCCGGACAGTTTCGAGAGACCCAGTACTTC
TRBJ2-7	TRBD1	TRBV7-8	few	CASSTTGGYYYEQYF	TGTGCCAGCAGCACCACAGGGGGTTACTACTACGAGCAGTACTTC
TRBJ2-2	.	TRBV14	.	CASSQATGRTGELFF	TGTGCCAGCAGCCAAGCAACAGGCCGAACCGGGGAGCTGTTTTTT
TRBJ2-3	TRBD1	TRBV7-8	.	CASSWDSPPAISTDTQYF	TGTGCCAGCAGCTGGGACAGCCCACCGGCTATTAGCACAGATACGCAGTATTTT
TRBJ1-6	.	TRBV5-1	.	CASSLGGPGSYNSPLHF	TGCGCCAGCAGCTTGGGAGGGCCCGGATCCTATAATTCACCCCTCCACTTT
TRBJ2-1	TRBD2	TRBV25-1	few	CASSELGGRFSSSYNEQFF	TGTGCCAGCAGTGAATTGGGAGGGAGGTTTTCGAGCTCCTACAATGAGCAGTTCTTC
TRBJ2-1	TRBD2	TRBV29-1	.	CSVALAGYNEQFF	TGCAGCGTTGCATTAGCGGGATACAATGAGCAGTTCTTC
TRBJ2-1	TRBD1	TRBV20-1	few	CSARAWTGESSYNEQFF	TGCAGTGCTAGGGCCTGGACAGGGGAAAGTTCCTACAATGAGCAGTTCTTC
TRBJ2-7	.	TRBV12-3/TRBV12-4	few	CASRGGRKGRYEQYF	TGTGCCAGCAGGGGGGGTAGAAAGGGTCGGTACGAGCAGTACTTC
TRBJ2-7	.	TRBV6-1	.	CASRQGWASYEQYF	TGTGCCAGCAGGCAGGGATGGGCCTCCTACGAGCAGTACTTC
TRBJ2-2	TRBD2	TRBV6-2/TRBV6-3	many	CASSYPTGLAGVENTGELFF	TGTGCCAGCAGTTACCCGACGGGACTAGCGGGAGTTGAGAACACCGGGGAGCTGTTTTTT
TRBJ2-1	TRBD2	TRBV7-4	few	CASSSYNAVAGGRDEQFF	TGTGCCAGCAGCTCCTATAATGCGGTAGCGGGAGGCCGGGATGAGCAGTTCTTC
TRBJ2-7	.	TRBV7-2	.	CASSPRRPEQYF	TGTGCCAGCAGCCCCCGCCGCCCCGAGCAGTACTTC
TRBJ2-6	.	TRBV10-3	many	CAISSRVPGANVLTF	TGTGCCATCAGTAGTCGGGTTCCTGGGGCCAACGTCCTGACTTTC
TRBJ1-5	.	TRBV6-2/TRBV6-3	.	CASSYLGNQPQHF	TGTGCCAGCAGTTATCTCGGAAATCAGCCCCAGCATTTT